This TCR beta chain was obtained from a study of T cells after yellow fever vaccination. TCR cDNA, made by 5'RACE template switching, carried an added universal primer site and UMIs. TCRdb itself ran the 5' RACE reads through MiXCR, one entry per CDR3 protein. This table holds some 390,000 distinct CDR3 sequences, 6.2% found once. This CDR3 has 16 residues. J gave up 9 bases and V 5 bases, and 16 bases lay outside the gene matches. Germline V gene sequence: CDR1 MNHNS, CDR2 SASEGT. This clonotype came up many times. This chain links TRBV6-1 with TRBJ2-1; 7 bases match TRBD2. This TCR was sampled from a man between 25 and 39 years old who received the YFV17D yellow fever vaccine. The material was PBMCs, obtained 5 days after the yellow fever booster vaccination. CDR3 sequence (DNA): TGTGCCAGCAGTAGCGCGGGGACGGGGGGAACAGTTGAGCAGTTCTTC. Translated: CASSSAGTGGTVEQFF.